What follows are 9 T cell receptor beta chains derived from one specimen sequenced in a study of Graves' ophthalmopathy and Graves' hyperthyroidism. CDR3 regions of TCR beta were amplified from RNA transcripts. RT-PCR with HTBI primers came first, then second-round multiplex PCR. TCRdb called the multiplex PCR reads again in MiXCR, with one record for every CDR3 protein. The table lists 1 million to 1.3 million distinct CDR3 sequences, about 40% of them singletons. The sequenced sample was peripheral blood or thyroid tissue (not recorded which). These receptors were collected from an adult man with Graves' hyperthyroidism.

The J gene is TRBJ1-4, the V gene TRBV2; D is possibly TRBD1 (5 bases). The CDR3 loop spans 16 amino acids. Trimming removed 8 bases at V and 3 bases at J, with 19 bases between. Per germline, CDR1 SNHLY and CDR2 FYNNEI. This chain's CDR3 is CASVNRMSSANEKLFF. In DNA form, the CDR3 reads TGTGCCAGCGTGAACAGGATGAGTTCGGCTAATGAAAAACTGTTTTTT.

Comments on this clonotype: This may be a read error: a much more frequent sequence differs by one nucleotide. The V and J genes are TRBV10-3 and TRBJ1-1, with TRBD1 identical over 7 bases. The CDR3 has 14 residues. Trimming at V came to 6 bases and at J to 5 bases, leaving 9 bases not matched to a gene. Germline assignment: CDR1 ENHRY and CDR2 SYGVKD. DNA for the CDR3: TGTGCCATCAGACCCGGGACAGTGGGAACTGAAGCTTTCTTT. Protein: CAIRPGTVGTEAFF.

In its sample, this clonotype was seen a few times. J is TRBJ1-6 and V is TRBV4-1; weak D call: TRBD1 (5 bases). The V end was cut by 4 bases, the J end by 8 bases, with 21 bases between. The CDR3 contains 17 residues. Germline CDR1 is MGHRA and CDR2 is YSYEKL. The CDR3 loop is CASSPARMGDPHSPLHF. The CDR3 nucleotides are TGCGCCAGCAGCCCTGCAAGGATGGGGGACCCGCATTCACCCCTCCACTTT.

This clonotype has a count of ten or more. V gene TRBV7-2 combines with J gene TRBJ2-7; D uncertain. The germline gives CDR1 SGHTA, CDR2 FQGNSA. This CDR3 is 16 amino acids long. Deletions cut 2 bases from V and 0 bases from J, with 14 bases between. CDR3 residues: CASSLINSFTSYEQYF. The CDR3 DNA reads TGTGCCAGCAGCTTAATCAACAGCTTCACCTCCTACGAGCAGTACTTC.

This clonotype was picked up many times. The gene calls are TRBV7-2 and TRBJ2-5, with TRBD2 identical over 10 bases. V shed 5 bases, J shed 4 bases, and the junction held 10 bases outside the gene matches. This CDR3 region has 16 residues. Germline CDR1 SGHTA, CDR2 FQGNSA. The CDR3 bases are TGTGCCAGCAGCCCTAGGGGACTAGCGAAAGGAGAGACCCAGTACTTC. It is translated as CASSPRGLAKGETQYF.

The chain joins TRBV15 to TRBJ2-7; D not certain. The V and J ends lost 1 base and 1 base respectively, with 14 bases between them. Germline V lookup: CDR1 LNHNV, CDR2 YYDKDF (reference sequence). This CDR3 is 16 amino acids long. The CDR3 DNA reads as TGTGCCACCAGCAGAGTCATTGGACGGAATTCCTACGAGCAGTACTTC. Translated: CATSRVIGRNSYEQYF.

This clonotype has more than one count but fewer than ten. This chain joins TRBV5-4 and TRBJ2-2; TRBD2 matches 9 bases. V lost 5 bases to trimming and J lost 4 bases; unmatched junction nucleotides: 9. Germline CDR1 and CDR2: SGHNT and YYREEE (reference sequence). The CDR3 extends over 16 amino acids. CDR3 DNA: TGTGCCAGCAGTGGGACTAGCCGCCTACGCACCGGGGAGCTGTTTTTT. Its protein product is CASSGTSRLRTGELFF.

This clonotype was observed many times. The V gene is TRBV7-2, the J gene TRBJ1-2; a weak D match, TRBD1 (6 bases). Germline CDR1 reads SGHTA; CDR2 reads FQGNSA. Trimming stripped 0 bases from V and 4 bases from J, with 12 bases between. The CDR3 is 15 amino acids. The CDR3 region is CASSLARGGAYGYTF. In nucleotides, the CDR3 is TGTGCCAGCAGCTTAGCGAGGGGGGGCGCCTATGGCTACACCTTC.

This clonotype has ten or more counts. The chain recombines TRBV7-2 with TRBJ1-4, with D uncertain. Trimming removed 3 bases at V and 8 bases at J, with 13 bases between. This CDR3 contains 14 residues. The germline gives CDR1 SGHTA, CDR2 FQGNSA. CDR3: CASSFGRWAEKLFF. The DNA for the CDR3 is TGTGCCAGCAGCTTTGGCCGGTGGGCCGAAAAACTGTTTTTT. The complete variable domain, with remaining parts taken from reference TRBV7-2 and TRBJ1-4, reads GAGVSQSPSNKVTEKGKDVELRCDPISGHTALYWYRQSLGQGLEFLIYFQGNSAPDKSGLPSDRFSAERTGGSVSTLTIQRTQQEDSAVYLCASSFGRWAEKLFFGSGTQLSVL.